What follows describes a single T cell receptor (beta chain). The sample comes from a study of human T cells and chemical hapten exposure. The germline gives CDR1 SGDLS, CDR2 YYNGEE. V dropped 1 base and J dropped 2 bases, with 2 bases sitting between them. This CDR3 has 12 residues. For the library, individual cDNA molecules each received unique molecular identifiers. TCRdb reanalysed the RACE reads using MiXCR and keeps one entry per CDR3 protein. This sample yields about 64,000 distinct CDR3 sequences, of which approximately 11% are seen a single time; 2% to 3% belongs to the top ten. Sample time point: patch test 3, about 24 weeks after DPC sensitization. Regarding treatment: therapeutic diphenylcyclopropenone sensitization with weekly scalp DPC.

The source of this sequence is a woman aged 25 to 39 with alopecia areata. Some clones in this sample may be carry-over from other donors' samples. The specimen comprised whole blood, sampled in connection with sensitization to the hapten diphenylcyclopropenone (DPC). This rearrangement joins TRBV9 to TRBJ2-3; D unresolved. The CDR3 DNA is TGTGCCAGCAGCGTAACCACAGATACGCAGTATTTT. Translation gives CASSVTTDTQYF.